Presented here are 25 T cell receptor beta chains from one specimen sequenced in a study of graft-versus-host responses after intestinal transplantation. For these TCRs, the target antigens are not known. Libraries were prepared by immunoSEQ multiplex PCR; TCRdb keeps only in-frame clonotypes and omits some of them. The top ten hold more than 0.09% of the sample, which has over 100,000 clones, approximately 95% seen once. The sequences come from unstimulated CD4+ T cells sorted from spleen or lymph node cells, collected before intestinal transplant. The receptors shown here come from a human donor who received an intestinal transplant.

The chain joins TRBV5-6 to TRBJ2-3; 10 bases fit TRBD2. There are 15 residues in the CDR3. The J segment lost 2 bases and the V segment lost 1 base, leaving 1 base of the junction unmatched. Germline V lookup: CDR1 SGHDT, CDR2 YYEEEE. CDR3 region: CASSLLAGATDTQYF. In nucleotides, the CDR3 is TGTGCCAGCAGCTTGCTAGCGGGGGCCACAGATACGCAGTATTTT.

The J gene is TRBJ2-2, the V gene TRBV28; possibly TRBD1 or TRBD2 for D (7 bases each). Trimming cost V 7 bases and J 7 bases, with 16 bases left between them. The CDR3 is 14 amino acids. Looked up from germline, CDR1 is MDHEN and CDR2 is SYDVKM. As DNA, the CDR3 is TGTGCCAGCATCAGGGGGGGGAATAGCGGGGAGCTGTTTTTT. This sequence encodes CASIRGGNSGELFF.

The V gene is TRBV19, the J gene TRBJ2-7; 11 positions match TRBD2. Germline V lookup: CDR1 LNHDA, CDR2 SQIVND (reference sequence). With V trimmed by 5 bases and J by 7 bases, 7 bases remained unmatched. The CDR3 is made up of 14 amino acids. The chain's CDR3 is CASSSGTSGGEQYF. The CDR3 DNA reads TGTGCCAGTAGTTCCGGGACTAGCGGAGGGGAGCAGTACTTC.

The sample holds one count of this clone. This chain connects TRBV5-6 to TRBJ2-7; D is unresolved. V was trimmed by 0 bases and J by 2 bases, leaving 0 bases between them. CDR3 length equals 11 residues. Germline CDR1 reads SGHDT; CDR2 reads YYEEEE. The CDR3 loop is CASSLAYEQYF. CDR3 in DNA: TGTGCCAGCAGCTTGGCCTACGAGCAGTACTTC.

The chain carries TRBV13 and TRBJ2-1, with D perhaps TRBD1 (6 bases). Trimming removed 2 bases at V and 6 bases at J, with 11 bases between. The germline V gene has CDR1 PRHDT and CDR2 FYEKMQ (reference sequence). There are 14 residues in the CDR3. In nucleotides, the CDR3 is TGTGCCAGCAGCTTACGGGACAAATTCAATGAGCAGTTCTTC. It translates to CASSLRDKFNEQFF.

The rearrangement uses TRBV6-6 and TRBJ2-7; the match to TRBD1 covers 7 bases. The ends lost 6 bases at V and 7 bases at J; junction bases unmatched: 9. The CDR3 has 13 amino acids. Germline values: CDR1 MNHNY, CDR2 SVGAGI (reference sequence). The CDR3 here is CASRHDRAGEQYF. The CDR3 DNA reads TGTGCCAGCAGACACGACAGGGCTGGTGAGCAGTACTTC.

The chain employs TRBV6-5 and TRBJ1-1; D gene ambiguous. From germline, CDR1 is MNHEY and CDR2 SVGAGI. Trimming stripped 6 bases from V and 5 bases from J, with 13 bases between. The CDR3 is 13 amino acids. CDR3 coding DNA: TGTGCCAGCAGACTTGGAGAACGAACTGAAGCTTTCTTT. Translated: CASRLGERTEAFF.

Here the CDR3 DNA reads TGTGCCAGCACCCCCGGGCTAGCGGCCTACAATGAGCAGTTCTTC. This sequence encodes CASTPGLAAYNEQFF. The genes are TRBV9 and TRBJ2-1, with TRBD2 identical over 7 bases. CDR3 length: 15 residues. From germline, CDR1 is SGDLS and CDR2 YYNGEE. The trim removed 6 bases at V and 2 bases at J, leaving 8 bases unmatched.

The chain couples TRBV5-1 to TRBJ1-1; D not certain. Trimming took 5 bases from V and 0 from J, leaving 8 bases between them. CDR3 length: 13 amino acids. Per the germline V gene, CDR1 is SGHRS and CDR2 is YFSETQ. The CDR3 bases are TGCGCCAGCAGACCAACAGTGAACACTGAAGCTTTCTTT. It codes for CASRPTVNTEAFF.

V is TRBV27 and J is TRBJ2-7, with TRBD1 matching 8 bases. Trimming took 7 bases from V and 4 from J; bases not matched to a gene: 9. Germline CDR1 is MNHEY and CDR2 is SMNVEV (reference sequence). The CDR3 is 14 residues long. In DNA form, the CDR3 reads TGTGCCAGCAAAGGAGGGACAGGTGCATACGAGCAGTACTTC. Encoded protein: CASKGGTGAYEQYF.

CDR3 in DNA: TGTGCCAGCAGTGGGACAGCTTTCTACGAGCAGTACTTC. Protein product: CASSGTAFYEQYF. The chain couples TRBV25-1 to TRBJ2-7; tentatively, D is TRBD1 (6 bases). V lost 4 bases and J 3 bases, leaving 10 bases between the germline ends. The CDR3 loop spans 13 amino acids. Germline V gene data show CDR1 as MGHDK and CDR2 as SYGVNS.

The chain combines TRBV7-3 with TRBJ2-4; perhaps TRBD1 as D (7 bases). Deletions cut 6 bases from V and 7 bases from J, with 13 bases between. Germline CDR1 SGHTA, CDR2 FQGTGA. The CDR3 totals 13 residues. The CDR3 sequence is CASRETGRNIQYF. DNA for the CDR3: TGTGCCAGCAGGGAGACAGGGAGGAACATTCAGTACTTC.

Only one count was recorded for this clone. The CDR3 reads CASGGQGDEQFF. DNA of the CDR3: TGTGCCAGCGGAGGACAGGGGGACGAGCAGTTCTTC. The chain employs TRBV2 and TRBJ2-1; 10 nucleotides align to TRBD1. Germline V lookup: CDR1 SNHLY, CDR2 FYNNEI. V was pared by 8 bases and J by 10 bases, with 5 bases of the junction left unmatched. This CDR3 is built from 12 residues.

CDR3 nucleotide sequence: TGCGCCAGCAGCCAGCCCCCGGGGAAGAGGAGCAATCAGCCCCAGCATTTT. It translates to CASSQPPGKRSNQPQHF. The gene calls are TRBV4-1 and TRBJ1-5; D gene unclear. This CDR3 has 17 residues. V was shortened by 3 bases and J by 1 base, with 16 bases between the two germline ends. CDR1 and CDR2 from the germline V gene are MGHRA and YSYEKL.

This clone showed up just once. CDR3: CASSSAPGGEETQYF. CDR3 sequence (DNA): TGCGCCAGCAGCTCTGCCCCAGGGGGCGAAGAGACCCAGTACTTC. The chain recombines TRBV5-1 with TRBJ2-5, with TRBD1 identical over 8 bases. Germline V lookup: CDR1 SGHRS, CDR2 YFSETQ. The ends lost 3 bases at V and 3 bases at J; junction bases unmatched: 7. The CDR3 sequence is 15 residues long.

The chain couples TRBV7-3 to TRBJ2-5, with 7 bases fitting TRBD2. V was clipped by 3 bases and J by 0 bases; unmatched bases: 4. The CDR3 loop spans 15 amino acids. Germline V gives CDR1 SGHTA, CDR2 FQGTGA. Written as DNA, the CDR3 is TGTGCCAGCAGCTTGACTAGCCTGTACCAAGAGACCCAGTACTTC. It yields the protein CASSLTSLYQETQYF.

The rearrangement links TRBV7-9 to TRBJ1-4; TRBD1 agrees at 8 bases. The germline V gene encodes CDR1 SEHNR and CDR2 FQNEAQ (reference sequence). CDR3 size: 15 residues. V lost 6 bases to trimming and J lost 3 bases; unmatched junction nucleotides: 6. The CDR3 DNA reads as TGTGCCAGCAGGGATGACAGGGGTGCTAATGAAAAACTGTTTTTT. It translates to CASRDDRGANEKLFF.

V gene TRBV5-4 combines with J gene TRBJ2-1; D unclear. Trimming removed 2 bases at V and 3 bases at J, with 6 bases between. This CDR3 is 13 amino acids long. Germline loops: CDR1 SGHNT, CDR2 YYREEE (reference sequence). The DNA for the CDR3 is TGTGCCAGCAGCTTTTCCCACTACAATGAGCAGTTCTTC. Its protein product is CASSFSHYNEQFF.

The chain uses TRBV29-1 and TRBJ2-2; D gene ambiguous. The CDR3 covers 14 residues. V was pared by 1 base and J by 6 bases, with 12 bases between. Looked up from germline, CDR1 is SQVTM and CDR2 is ANQGSEA. The CDR3, as DNA: TGCAGCGTTGAAGTGACGCGGCAGGCCGGGGAGCTGTTTTTT. This translates into CSVEVTRQAGELFF.

This chain links TRBV29-1 with TRBJ2-2; D is possibly TRBD2 (6 bases). Trimming left V 8 bases short and J 4 bases short, with 14 bases between. The germline V gene has CDR1 SQVTM and CDR2 ANQGSEA. This CDR3 is built from 13 residues. CDR3 sequence (DNA): TGCAGCTCCTCGGGGGTAGGCACCGGGGAGCTGTTTTTT. Translating gives CSSSGVGTGELFF.

This sequence joins TRBV19 and TRBJ2-2, with 8 nucleotides matching TRBD1. Unmatched junction bases numbered 9, after V lost 6 bases and J lost 9 bases. This CDR3 spans 14 amino acids. Germline V lookup: CDR1 LNHDA, CDR2 SQIVND (reference sequence). CDR3 residues: CASSPGTGRRELFF. CDR3 bases: TGTGCCAGTAGCCCCGGGACAGGACGGAGGGAGCTGTTTTTT.

The V gene is TRBV5-4, the J gene TRBJ2-3; 7 nucleotides line up with TRBD2. CDR3 size: 14 residues. J lost 5 bases, V lost 2 bases, and 5 bases had no gene match. The germline CDR1 and CDR2 sequences are SGHNT and YYREEE (reference sequence). Here the CDR3 reads CASSFRASGDTQYF. Written as DNA, the CDR3 is TGTGCCAGCAGCTTCCGGGCTAGCGGAGATACGCAGTATTTT.

The chain employs TRBV28 and TRBJ2-1; D possibly corresponds to TRBD2 (5 bases). The CDR3 covers 15 residues. CDR1 is MDHEN, CDR2 SYDVKM, per germline. V lost 7 bases, J lost 8 bases, and 21 bases lay in between. Written as DNA, the CDR3 is TGTGCCAGCACCTTAGGGAGCTTTTTGGTCTATGAGCAGTTCTTC. Amino acids: CASTLGSFLVYEQFF.

Concerning this clone: At one end, the junction sequence differs from germline, possibly due to a read error. The chain recombines TRBV10-3 with TRBJ2-1, with TRBD2 matching 9 bases. The CDR3 covers 12 residues. From germline, CDR1 is ENHRY and CDR2 SYGVKD. The CDR3 DNA follows: TGTGCCATCAGTGAGTCAGCGGGAGGTCGTCTCTTC. Its protein product is CAISESAGGRLF.

Written as DNA, the CDR3 is TGTGCCAGCAGTTTACTCCTGACCTACGAGCAGTACTTC. Translated: CASSLLLTYEQYF. The chain combines TRBV28 with TRBJ2-7; no definite D call. Germline V lookup: CDR1 MDHEN, CDR2 SYDVKM. With 2 bases removed from V and 2 bases from J, the gap between germline ends came to 7 bases. The CDR3 loop spans 13 amino acids.